This TCR beta chain was obtained from a study of T cells in Graves' hyperthyroidism and ophthalmopathy. Amplification of TCR beta CDR3 regions used RNA as the template. Using the HTBI primer set, a first-round RT-PCR was run on the TCR CDR3. In TCRdb, the multiplex PCR reads were re-called with MiXCR into one record per CDR3 protein. The sample lists hundreds of thousands of distinct CDR3 sequences; about 16% were seen once. Germline V CDR1 and CDR2: PRHDT, FYEKMQ (reference sequence). J gave up 2 bases and V 6 bases, and 11 bases lay outside the gene matches. The CDR3 extends over 16 amino acids. This clonotype appeared a few times. Graves' hyperthyroidism showing no ophthalmopathy progression within 18 months was considered stable.

The rearrangement links TRBV13 to TRBJ2-7; 9 nucleotides agree with TRBD2. Sequencing was carried out using blood. This TCR derives from a woman aged 25-40 years with Graves' hyperthyroidism. The CDR3 DNA sequence: TGTGCCAGCAGTTCCGAACGCGCGGGAGGGCCCTACGAGCAGTACTTC. This translates into CASSSERAGGPYEQYF.